One and the same sample provided the 29 T cell receptor beta chains below, sequenced in a study of blood T cell repertoires in COVID-19. Profiled with immunoSEQ multiplex PCR; TCRdb holds only in-frame clones, not every one. This table has around 330,000 clones, about 87% appearing once. The sample taken for sequencing was PBMCs or T cells enriched from blood (not recorded which). Receptors originate from a woman aged 18-35 years who had recovered from COVID-19.

This chain connects TRBV30 to TRBJ2-3, with D possibly being TRBD2 (5 bases). The CDR3 contains 14 residues. V lost 0 bases and J 2 bases, leaving 9 bases between the germline ends. The germline V gene has CDR1 GTSNPN and CDR2 SVGIG (reference sequence). In nucleotides, the CDR3 is TGTGCCTGGAGTGTAACGGGGAACACAGATACGCAGTATTTT. It translates to CAWSVTGNTDTQYF. Variable domain in full (rest from reference TRBV30 and TRBJ2-3): SQTIHQWPATLVQPVGSPLSLECTVEGTSNPNLYWYRQAAGRGLQLLFYSVGIGQISSEVPQNLSASRPQDRQFILSSKKLLLSDSGFYLCAWSVTGNTDTQYFGPGTRLTVL.

The J gene is TRBJ2-5, the V gene TRBV11-2, with TRBD1 matching over 8 bases. Trimming removed 5 bases from V and 5 bases from J; junction bases left unmatched: 13. The CDR3 sequence is 16 residues long. Germline lookup yields CDR1 SGHAT and CDR2 FQNNGV. In DNA, the CDR3 is TGTGCCAGCAGCCCAGGGACAGGCCGTGGCGAGGAGACCCAGTACTTC. Translated: CASSPGTGRGEETQYF.

This rearrangement joins TRBV25-1 to TRBJ2-5; the D is unclear. This CDR3 is 11 amino acids long. The V and J ends lost 1 base and 5 bases respectively, with 2 bases between them. Germline V gene data show CDR1 as MGHDK and CDR2 as SYGVNS. The CDR3, as DNA: TGTGCCAGCAGTGAATCGGAGACCCAGTACTTC. Translated: CASSESETQYF.

The genes are TRBV25-1 and TRBJ1-4; 8 bases align to TRBD1. CDR1 MGHDK and CDR2 SYGVNS come from the germline V gene. The ends lost 1 base at V and 8 bases at J; junction bases unmatched: 6. The CDR3 extends over 15 amino acids. The CDR3 loop is CASSEWTGWAEKLFF. CDR3 nucleotides: TGTGCCAGCAGTGAATGGACAGGGTGGGCGGAAAAACTGTTTTTT.

This chain joins TRBV12-3 or TRBV12-4 and TRBJ1-1, with 8 bases aligning to TRBD1. CDR3 size: 13 residues. J gave up 2 bases and V 7 bases, and 3 bases lay outside the gene matches. This CDR3 reads CASNQGANTEAFF. The CDR3 DNA reads TGTGCCAGCAATCAGGGGGCAAACACTGAAGCTTTCTTT.

This clone was counted once. This chain connects TRBV29-1 to TRBJ1-1; D ambiguous. In germline, CDR1 is SQVTM, CDR2 ANQGSEA. The CDR3 has 11 residues. Trimming took 6 bases from V and 3 from J, leaving 8 bases between them. The CDR3 bases are TGCAGCGTCGGGGAGTACACTGAAGCTTTCTTT. This encodes CSVGEYTEAFF.

The chain joins TRBV27 to TRBJ2-2; 12 bases fit TRBD2. Germline V gene sequence: CDR1 MNHEY, CDR2 SMNVEV (reference sequence). J gave up 6 bases and V 0 bases, and 2 bases lay outside the gene matches. The length of the CDR3 is 16 residues. The CDR3 coding sequence is TGTGCCAGCAGTTTATCACTAGCGGGAGGTTCCGGGGAGCTGTTTTTT. It codes for CASSLSLAGGSGELFF.

This rearrangement joins TRBV29-1 to TRBJ2-3; 7 nucleotides align to TRBD1. CDR3 length: 15 amino acids. Germline loops: CDR1 SQVTM, CDR2 ANQGSEA. J was trimmed by 4 bases and V by 4 bases; bases with no gene match: 11. CDR3 amino acids: CSVASRDSNPDTQYF. The CDR3, as DNA: TGCAGCGTTGCATCCCGGGACAGTAATCCAGATACGCAGTATTTT.

This chain links TRBV12-3 or TRBV12-4 with TRBJ1-1, with D unclear. CDR3 length: 12 residues. V lost 1 base and J lost 7, with 7 bases in between. CDR3 region: CASSLGEGEAFF. The CDR3, as DNA: TGTGCCAGCAGTTTAGGGGAGGGTGAAGCTTTCTTT.

The rearrangement uses TRBV9 and TRBJ2-5; TRBD2 might be the D (6 bases). V lost 3 bases, J lost 1 base, and 16 bases lay in between. This CDR3 contains 16 residues. The V gene's germline CDR1 is SGDLS and CDR2 YYNGEE. The CDR3 loop reads CASSAPSGGPQETQYF. The CDR3 nucleotides are TGTGCCAGCAGCGCCCCTTCCGGGGGACCCCAAGAGACCCAGTACTTC.

The CDR3: CASSFGQGAIDTEAFF. Written as DNA, the CDR3 is TGTGCCAGCAGCTTCGGACAGGGGGCGATCGACACTGAAGCTTTCTTT. The gene calls are TRBV5-6 and TRBJ1-1; TRBD1 aligns across 11 bases. This CDR3 has 16 residues. V dropped 2 bases and J dropped 3; count of bases not matched to a gene: 6. Germline-derived CDR1 and CDR2 are SGHDT and YYEEEE. The variable domain in full, with the rest retrieved from reference TRBV5-6 and TRBJ1-1, is DAGVTQSPTHLIKTRGQQVTLRCSPKSGHDTVSWYQQALGQGPQFIFQYYEEEERQRGNFPDRFSGHQFPNYSSELNVNALLLGDSALYLCASSFGQGAIDTEAFFGQGTRLTVV.

The gene calls are TRBV7-2 and TRBJ2-3, with TRBD2 matching over 15 bases. Germline assignment: CDR1 SGHTA and CDR2 FQGNSA. V trimming: 4 bases; J trimming: 2 bases; junction bases outside the gene matches: 4. This CDR3 is built from 17 residues. CDR3: CASSSGLAGGITDTQYF. The CDR3 coding sequence is TGTGCCAGCAGCTCTGGACTAGCGGGGGGGATCACAGATACGCAGTATTTT.

The chain uses TRBV19 and TRBJ1-2, with a possible D match to TRBD1 (5 bases). The length of the CDR3 is 16 residues. Per germline, CDR1 LNHDA and CDR2 SQIVND (reference sequence). Between the trimmed V and J ends, which lost 4 bases and 0 bases, there was a span of 15 bases. CDR3 sequence (DNA): TGTGCCAGTAGTACCCGGGGGAGGGGTCCTAACTATGGCTACACCTTC. The encoded protein is CASSTRGRGPNYGYTF.

This clone was seen once. This chain connects TRBV6-6 to TRBJ1-4, with 8 bases identical to TRBD1. Germline lookup yields CDR1 MNHNY and CDR2 SVGAGI (reference sequence). The CDR3 has 16 residues. V trimming: 6 bases; J trimming: 3 bases; junction bases outside the gene matches: 9. The CDR3 bases are TGTGCCAGCAGCCACCCGGACAGGGACTCTAATGAAAAACTGTTTTTT. Translating it yields CASSHPDRDSNEKLFF.

V usage is TRBV5-1 and J usage is TRBJ1-6; 10 positions match TRBD1. The ends lost 4 bases at V and 4 bases at J; junction bases unmatched: 8. Germline lookup yields CDR1 SGHRS and CDR2 YFSETQ. CDR3 length equals 17 residues. The CDR3 region is CASSKTTGGNYNSPLHF. Here the CDR3 DNA reads TGCGCCAGCAGCAAAACGACAGGGGGCAATTATAATTCACCCCTCCACTTT.

The J gene is TRBJ2-2, the V gene TRBV5-4, with D possibly matching TRBD2 (6 bases). Trimming took off 4 bases at V and 4 bases at J, with 11 bases between the two ends. This CDR3 comprises 14 residues. Germline CDR1 SGHNT, CDR2 YYREEE (reference sequence). DNA of the CDR3: TGTGCCAGCAGCAATGGGGACTTCACCGGGGAGCTGTTTTTT. As protein: CASSNGDFTGELFF.

V gene TRBV27 combines with J gene TRBJ2-3; D unresolved. This CDR3 contains 13 residues. Per the germline V gene, CDR1 is MNHEY and CDR2 is SMNVEV (reference sequence). The V end lost 7 bases, the J end lost 1 base, and 9 bases lay between the germline ends. The CDR3 DNA is TGTGCCAGCACCGTGTCCCGCACAGATACGCAGTATTTT. It translates to CASTVSRTDTQYF.

This sequence joins TRBV6-5 and TRBJ2-5, with a possible D match to TRBD2 (5 bases). Germline-derived CDR1 and CDR2 are MNHEY and SVGAGI. Trimming removed 4 bases from V and 1 base from J, with 16 bases in between. This CDR3 has 16 amino acids. In nucleotides, the CDR3 is TGTGCCAGCAGTTCCCTTACTAGGTCCCCCCAAGAGACCCAGTACTTC. This codes for CASSSLTRSPQETQYF.

This clone was observed a few times. The V and J genes are TRBV7-2 and TRBJ1-2, with TRBD1 matching over 7 bases. This CDR3 comprises 15 residues. The V gene end was trimmed by 5 bases and the J gene end by 6 bases; junction bases not matched to a gene: 12. CDR1 is SGHTA and CDR2 is FQGNSA in the germline V gene. The CDR3 sequence is CASSDRGGGTNGYTF. Written as DNA, the CDR3 is TGTGCCAGCAGCGACCGAGGGGGCGGGACGAATGGCTACACCTTC.

The chain is built from TRBV5-8 and TRBJ2-3; 7 bases are shared with TRBD2. With 2 bases clipped from V and 3 bases from J, the junction kept 18 bases outside the gene matches. Germline CDR1 is SGHTS and CDR2 is YDEGEE. The length of the CDR3 is 19 residues. This CDR3 is CASSFRILPGGGPTDTQYF. Here the CDR3 DNA reads TGTGCCAGCAGCTTCCGGATCCTGCCTGGCGGGGGTCCTACAGATACGCAGTATTTT.

This rearrangement joins TRBV11-2 to TRBJ2-3, with 7 bases fitting TRBD2. V gave up 5 bases and J gave up 6 bases; unmatched junction bases: 11. CDR3 size: 15 residues. The germline CDR1 and CDR2 sequences are SGHAT and FQNNGV. CDR3 DNA: TGTGCCAGCAGCCCATATGGGGGGGAACTTGATACGCAGTATTTT. This codes for CASSPYGGELDTQYF.

The rearrangement uses TRBV28 and TRBJ2-3; D is possibly TRBD2 (6 bases). Germline V gives CDR1 MDHEN, CDR2 SYDVKM. The CDR3 is 14 amino acids. V gave up 3 bases and J gave up 3 bases, with 10 bases separating them. CDR3 sequence: CASSFNRGTDTQYF. DNA for the CDR3: TGTGCCAGCAGTTTCAACCGGGGGACAGATACGCAGTATTTT. Full variable domain (missing parts from reference TRBV28 and TRBJ2-3): DVKVTQSSRYLVKRTGEKVFLECVQDMDHENMFWYRQDPGLGLRLIYFSYDVKMKEKGDIPEGYSVSREKKERFSLILESASTNQTSMYLCASSFNRGTDTQYFGPGTRLTVL.

The chain couples TRBV2 to TRBJ1-3; D is undetermined. CDR1 SNHLY and CDR2 FYNNEI come from the germline V gene. The length of the CDR3 is 15 residues. V gave up 3 bases and J gave up 0 bases, with 9 bases separating them. The CDR3 protein is CASSEHSLSGNTIYF. CDR3 in DNA: TGTGCCAGCAGTGAGCACAGTCTCTCTGGAAACACCATATATTTT.

This sequence joins TRBV4-3 and TRBJ2-3; D is undetermined. Germline V gives CDR1 LGHNA, CDR2 YSLEER. The CDR3 spans 12 residues. Trimming took 4 bases from V and 7 from J, leaving 9 bases between them. The CDR3 DNA is TGCGCCAGCAGCCCTGACTCTTATACGCAGTATTTT. This translates into CASSPDSYTQYF.

This clone was detected only once. The gene calls are TRBV7-3 and TRBJ1-1; D is possibly TRBD1 (5 bases). Trimming took off 5 bases at V and 8 bases at J, with 15 bases between the two ends. The length of the CDR3 is 13 residues. Germline V gene lookup returns CDR1 SGHTA and CDR2 FQGTGA. CDR3 in amino acids: CASSRNFSGEAFF. The CDR3 nucleotides read TGTGCCAGCAGCCGGAACTTCTCAGGGGAAGCTTTCTTT.

The gene calls are TRBV4-1 and TRBJ2-3; TRBD2 agrees at 13 bases. CDR1 MGHRA and CDR2 YSYEKL come from the germline V gene. CDR3 length: 17 amino acids. V shed 0 bases and J 1 base; nucleotides not matched to a gene: 1. CDR3 protein: CASSQEGLAGRTDTQYF. As DNA, the CDR3 is TGCGCCAGCAGCCAAGAGGGACTAGCGGGACGCACAGATACGCAGTATTTT.

V and J are TRBV7-2 and TRBJ2-7; D gene uncertain. There are 12 residues in the CDR3. Germline V lookup: CDR1 SGHTA, CDR2 FQGNSA. V was shortened by 2 bases and J by 2 bases, with 4 bases between the two germline ends. The CDR3 DNA reads TGTGCCAGCAGCTTAAGCCCCTACGAGCAGTACTTC. Translating gives CASSLSPYEQYF. The full variable domain, rest sourced from reference TRBV7-2 and TRBJ2-7, is GAGVSQSPSNKVTEKGKDVELRCDPISGHTALYWYRQSLGQGLEFLIYFQGNSAPDKSGLPSDRFSAERTGGSVSTLTIQRTQQEDSAVYLCASSLSPYEQYFGPGTRLTVT.

Points on this clone: A read error may be the cause here, since a much bigger clone is one base away. The chain carries TRBV13 and TRBJ2-7; 9 positions match TRBD2. The germline V gene has CDR1 PRHDT and CDR2 FYEKMQ (reference sequence). The J segment lost 0 bases and the V segment lost 7 bases, leaving 4 bases of the junction unmatched. The CDR3 has 14 residues. CDR3 nucleotide sequence: TGTGCCAGCACCCTAGCGGGAAGCTCCTACGAGCAGTACTTC. Its protein is CASTLAGSSYEQYF.

This clone has a single count. V gene TRBV28 combines with J gene TRBJ2-2, with 7 bases matching TRBD1. J was trimmed by 6 bases and V by 5 bases; bases with no gene match: 6. Germline CDR1 MDHEN, CDR2 SYDVKM. The CDR3 consists of 14 residues. The CDR3 sequence is CASSGPGTAGELFF. DNA for the CDR3: TGTGCCAGCAGTGGCCCCGGGACAGCCGGGGAGCTGTTTTTT.